These T cell receptor beta chains were read from a single sample in a study of blood T cell repertoires in COVID-19. Sequenced by immunoSEQ multiplex PCR; TCRdb stores in-frame clones only, minus some. Among 150,000 to 200,000 clones listed, 86% were seen once. Input material: peripheral blood. All receptors derive from a woman aged 55-70 years with COVID-19, enrolled during active disease. The CDR3 runs from the conserved cysteine through the conserved F or W. The D gene is left open where the match is weak. Not all rows give a size; the values are once, few, many and, for expanded clones, a class.

J | size | D | V | CDR3 | DNA
TRBJ2-6 | - | - | TRBV21-1 | CASSKKQGQAGANVLTF | TGTGCCAGCAGCAAAAAGCAGGGGCAGGCTGGGGCCAACGTCCTGACTTTC
TRBJ2-2 | - | TRBD1 | TRBV5-1 | CASSLGQGAPGELFF | TGCGCCAGCAGCCTGGGACAGGGGGCCCCCGGGGAGCTGTTTTTT
TRBJ2-3 | - | TRBD2 | TRBV6-5 | CASSSSGRPDTQYF | TGTGCCAGCTCGTCTAGCGGCCGCCCAGATACGCAGTATTTT
TRBJ2-7 | - | TRBD2 | TRBV7-9 | CASSLERGGPYSYEQYF | TGTGCCAGCAGCTTGGAACGGGGGGGCCCCTACTCCTACGAGCAGTACTTC
TRBJ1-2 | - | TRBD1 | TRBV28 | CASRTGTGFHGYTF | TGTGCCAGCAGGACCGGGACAGGGTTCCATGGCTACACCTTC
TRBJ2-1 | - | TRBD2 | TRBV7-8 | CASSLWSGTSGRVEQFF | TGTGCCAGCAGCTTATGGTCTGGGACTAGCGGGAGGGTTGAGCAGTTCTTC
TRBJ2-7 | - | TRBD2 | TRBV6-5 | CASSLGTSGSYEQYF | TGTGCCAGCAGTCTTGGGACTAGCGGGTCCTACGAGCAGTACTTC
TRBJ2-5 | - | - | TRBV18 | CASSPTGYETQYF | TGTGCCAGCTCACCAACAGGGTATGAGACCCAGTACTTC
TRBJ1-5 | - | - | TRBV25-1 | CASSDPAGGNQPQHF | TGTGCCAGCAGTGACCCGGCGGGGGGCAATCAGCCCCAGCATTTT
TRBJ2-4 | - | TRBD1 | TRBV15 | CATSRGPATGENIQYF | TGTGCCACCAGCAGAGGACCCGCGACAGGGGAAAACATTCAGTACTTC
TRBJ1-1 | - | - | TRBV5-1 | CASSPGAASTEAFF | TGCGCCAGCAGCCCAGGGGCAGCTAGCACTGAAGCTTTCTTT
TRBJ1-2 | - | TRBD1 | TRBV5-1 | CASSFGQGARGYTF | TGCGCCAGCAGCTTCGGACAGGGGGCGCGAGGCTACACCTTC
TRBJ1-5 | few | - | TRBV3-1/TRBV3-2 | CASSQHPAGNQPQHF | TGTGCCAGCAGCCAGCACCCGGCGGGCAATCAGCCCCAGCATTTT
TRBJ2-7 | - | - | TRBV9 | CASSVVPAAETYEQYF | TGTGCCAGCAGCGTAGTCCCCGCGGCCGAAACCTACGAGCAGTACTTC
TRBJ2-1 | - | TRBD2 | TRBV5-1 | CASSARLAAYNEQFF | TGCGCCAGCAGCGCTAGACTAGCAGCTTACAATGAGCAGTTCTTC
TRBJ1-4 | - | - | TRBV19 | CASTTGTGDEKLFF | TGTGCCAGTACCACCGGGACGGGGGATGAAAAACTGTTTTTT
TRBJ2-5 | - | TRBD1 | TRBV14 | CASSQAWGTALKETQYF | TGTGCCAGCAGCCAAGCTTGGGGGACAGCGCTTAAAGAGACCCAGTACTTC
TRBJ2-7 | - | TRBD1 | TRBV5-1 | CASSLRDRSYEQYF | TGCGCCAGCAGCCTCCGGGACAGGAGCTACGAGCAGTACTTC
TRBJ1-5 | - | TRBD1 | TRBV7-9 | CASSLGTGALNQPQHF | TGTGCCAGCAGCTTAGGTACAGGGGCCCTCAATCAGCCCCAGCATTTT
TRBJ1-3 | - | - | TRBV3-1/TRBV3-2 | CASSATRNSGNTIYF | TGTGCCAGCAGCGCGACCAGGAACTCTGGAAACACCATATATTTT
TRBJ2-7 | - | TRBD1 | TRBV6-5 | CASSYSGQGPYEQYF | TGTGCCAGCAGTTACTCGGGACAGGGACCCTACGAGCAGTACTTC
TRBJ1-1 | - | TRBD1 | TRBV19 | CASRTGAVNTEAFF | TGTGCCAGTCGGACAGGGGCCGTGAACACTGAAGCTTTCTTT
TRBJ2-7 | - | - | TRBV5-1 | CASSPQVLKSYEQYF | TGCGCCAGCAGTCCGCAGGTTCTCAAATCCTACGAGCAGTACTTC
TRBJ2-7 | - | TRBD1 | TRBV2 | CASSRQGPSYEQYF | TGTGCCAGCAGCAGACAGGGGCCTTCCTACGAGCAGTACTTC
TRBJ2-5 | - | TRBD2 | TRBV13 | CASSPQLGGETQYF | TGTGCCAGCAGCCCCCAACTCGGGGGGGAGACCCAGTACTTC
TRBJ2-1 | - | TRBD2 | TRBV2 | CASSEALPSGRTYNEQFF | TGTGCCAGCAGTGAAGCGCTTCCTAGCGGGAGAACCTACAATGAGCAGTTCTTC
TRBJ2-1 | - | TRBD2 | TRBV18 | CASSLKLAGAGNEQFF | TGTGCCAGCTCCCTAAAGTTAGCGGGAGCGGGAAATGAGCAGTTCTTC
TRBJ1-3 | - | - | TRBV6-5 | CASSLGNTIYF | TGTGCCAGCAGTTTAGGAAACACCATATATTTT
TRBJ1-1 | - | TRBD1 | TRBV6-6 | CASSREPGTGGTEAFF | TGTGCCAGCAGTCGGGAACCTGGGACAGGGGGAACTGAAGCTTTCTTT
TRBJ1-5 | - | TRBD1 | TRBV20-1 | CSASQAGGGQPQHF | TGCAGTGCTAGTCAGGCAGGGGGCGGTCAGCCCCAGCATTTT
TRBJ2-7 | - | TRBD2 | TRBV6-5 | CASSPPQSGGEQYF | TGTGCCAGCAGTCCCCCCCAAAGCGGGGGCGAGCAGTACTTC
TRBJ1-3 | - | TRBD1 | TRBV5-1 | CASSWDSPNTIYF | TGCGCCAGCAGCTGGGACAGCCCAAACACCATATATTTT
TRBJ1-2 | - | TRBD1 | TRBV18 | CASSPIGTGDGYTF | TGTGCCAGCTCACCCATAGGGACAGGAGACGGCTACACCTTC
TRBJ2-6 | - | - | TRBV5-1 | CASSFISGANVLTF | TGCGCCAGCAGCTTTATCTCTGGGGCCAACGTCCTGACTTTC
TRBJ2-3 | - | TRBD2 | TRBV7-2 | CASSRGLAGAVDTQYF | TGTGCCAGCAGCCGCGGACTAGCGGGAGCAGTAGATACGCAGTATTTT
TRBJ1-6 | - | - | TRBV28 | CASSLGLTGDSPLHF | TGTGCCAGCAGTTTGGGACTGACGGGAGATTCACCCCTCCACTTT
TRBJ2-3 | - | - | TRBV29-1 | CSVEVWGSSGSTDTQYF | TGCAGCGTTGAAGTGTGGGGATCTTCGGGGAGCACAGATACGCAGTATTTT
TRBJ2-4 | once | TRBD1 | TRBV11-3 | CASSSRQGALAKNIQYF | TGTGCCAGCAGCTCCCGACAGGGGGCACTAGCCAAAAACATTCAGTACTTC
TRBJ2-5 | once | TRBD1 | TRBV28 | CASRGDRLKETQYF | TGTGCCAGCCGTGGGGACAGATTAAAGGAGACCCAGTACTTC
TRBJ2-3 | - | TRBD1 | TRBV7-7 | CASSRTGDTDTQYF | TGTGCTAGCAGCCGGACAGGGGATACAGATACGCAGTATTTT
TRBJ1-1 | - | - | TRBV2 | CASSEMVRAFF | TGTGCCAGCAGTGAAATGGTGCGAGCTTTCTTT
TRBJ1-5 | - | - | TRBV19 | CASSVGRNQPQHF | TGTGCCAGTAGCGTGGGGAGAAATCAGCCCCAGCATTTT
TRBJ1-6 | - | TRBD1 | TRBV6-6 | CASSYSGDRLYF | TGTGCCAGCAGTTACTCAGGGGACAGGTTATACTTT
TRBJ2-3 | - | TRBD2 | TRBV6-6 | CASSRLAGDTDTQYF | TGTGCCAGCAGTCGCCTAGCGGGAGACACAGATACGCAGTATTTT
TRBJ2-7 | - | - | TRBV5-6 | CASDRAGGAYEQYF | TGTGCCAGCGACCGGGCGGGCGGGGCCTACGAGCAGTACTTC
TRBJ1-3 | - | TRBD1 | TRBV7-2 | CASSWDSISSGNTIYF | TGTGCCAGCAGCTGGGACAGCATAAGCTCTGGAAACACCATATATTTT
TRBJ2-3 | - | TRBD2 | TRBV6-4 | CASSVAGGTDTQYF | TGTGCCAGCAGTGTAGCGGGAGGCACAGATACGCAGTATTTT
TRBJ1-3 | - | TRBD1 | TRBV19 | CASSTSGGSGNTIYF | TGTGCCAGTAGTACTTCAGGGGGCTCTGGAAACACCATATATTTT
TRBJ1-1 | - | - | TRBV4-2 | CASSQVLSGANTEAFF | TGTGCCAGCAGCCAAGTATTATCAGGGGCGAACACTGAAGCTTTCTTT
TRBJ2-2 | once | TRBD2 | TRBV28 | CASSRSGLAGVWELFF | TGTGCCAGCAGCCGATCGGGACTAGCGGGAGTCTGGGAGCTGTTTTTT
TRBJ2-7 | - | TRBD1 | TRBV7-9 | CASSLPPGTGTTEQYF | TGTGCCAGCAGCTTACCCCCCGGGACAGGGACGACCGAGCAGTACTTC
TRBJ1-5 | - | TRBD1 | TRBV4-1 | CASSPQTGTGPNQPQHF | TGCGCCAGCAGCCCTCAAACCGGGACAGGCCCCAATCAGCCCCAGCATTTT